The T cell receptor beta chain under discussion was sequenced for a study of OX40 agonist ivuxolimab in advanced cancers. Regarding the research as a whole: The costimulatory receptor OX40 (CD134) was targeted by ivuxolimab, a fully human IgG2 agonistic monoclonal antibody. The point of sequencing TCRbeta in the periphery was to test whether ivuxolimab changed TCR sequence diversity and drove clonal T-cell expansion. Intravenous ivuxolimab was administered to patients every 2 weeks at six dose levels: 0.01, 0.1, 0.3, 1.5, 3 and 10 mg/kg. Partial responses were achieved by three dose-escalation patients, of whom one had hepatocellular carcinoma and two had cutaneous melanoma. The paper reports the monotherapy dose-escalation portion (N = 52 patients) of the phase I ivuxolimab trial. Patients were allowed to have had prior anti-PD-1, anti-PD-L1 or anti-CTLA-4 therapy, and 40% of the dose-escalation patients had been treated with checkpoint inhibitors. Of the 50 or so patients in dose escalation, about 20 had hepatocellular carcinoma, some 15 had melanoma, 9 had renal cell carcinoma and 9 had head and neck cancer. The dose-escalation cohort was roughly 83% male with a mean age of about 54 years, ranging from about 20 to 80. On the study overall, not on this receptor specifically: Partial responders in the 0.1-3.0 mg/kg groups had among the lowest normalized peripheral clonal expansion, especially among CD8+ T cells. Antigen specificity was not determined for the clonally expanded peripheral T cells. At doses of 0.1 to 3.0 mg/kg, clonal expansion of both CD4+ and CD8+ blood T cells was observed from baseline to week 6. Low levels of normalized T-cell clonal expansion were also seen in some nonresponding patients. After ivuxolimab, CD8+ T cells had more expanded clones than CD4+ T cells on average.

To sequence the TCRbeta CDR3 region, genomic DNA was isolated from the sorted cells. TCRbeta CDR3 regions were sequenced using the immunoSEQ Assay. In its TCRdb copy, this immuneACCESS table keeps in-frame sequences only and misses some clones. Where compared with another copy, unresolved V genes explain less than half of these, and the others have no known cause. For this sample the table gives tens of thousands of clones, of which 83% were detected only once. Approximately 0.7% of the sample comes from the top ten. The trial excluded patients who had a history of autoimmune disease or were on systemic immunosuppression. Peripheral blood for TCR sequencing was collected from all dose cohorts at baseline, on cycle 4 day 1, and on cycle 7 day 1. Samples came from an open-label, multicenter, first-in-human phase I dose-escalation trial of ivuxolimab. Adults with locally advanced or metastatic melanoma, renal cell, hepatocellular, or head and neck squamous cell carcinoma were enrolled in the trial. Before TCR sequencing, CD4+ T cells and CD8+ T cells from peripheral blood were sorted into separate populations.

For this clone: Its antigen is still unknown. Base quality data are lacking; no much larger clone is found one base away.

Trimming takes 0 bases off V and 4 bases off J; junction bases not matched to a gene: 5. The CDR3 goes from the cysteine to the phenylalanine over 16 residues. Just the 48-base CDR3 DNA is kept, in frame starting at base 1. The germline V gene provides CDR1 SGHTA and CDR2 FQGTGA. This sequence originates from an adult with an advanced solid tumor such as melanoma, head and neck, liver or kidney cancer. The chain employs TRBV7-3 and TRBJ2-3; TRBD2 fits 9 bases in the junction. Sample: CD4+ or CD8+ T cells sorted from blood, taken in a trial of the OX40 agonist ivuxolimab. Here is the DNA: TGTGCCAGCAGCTTAACTAGCGGGGGTGCTTCAGATACGCAGTATTTT. This yields the protein CASSLTSGGASDTQYF.